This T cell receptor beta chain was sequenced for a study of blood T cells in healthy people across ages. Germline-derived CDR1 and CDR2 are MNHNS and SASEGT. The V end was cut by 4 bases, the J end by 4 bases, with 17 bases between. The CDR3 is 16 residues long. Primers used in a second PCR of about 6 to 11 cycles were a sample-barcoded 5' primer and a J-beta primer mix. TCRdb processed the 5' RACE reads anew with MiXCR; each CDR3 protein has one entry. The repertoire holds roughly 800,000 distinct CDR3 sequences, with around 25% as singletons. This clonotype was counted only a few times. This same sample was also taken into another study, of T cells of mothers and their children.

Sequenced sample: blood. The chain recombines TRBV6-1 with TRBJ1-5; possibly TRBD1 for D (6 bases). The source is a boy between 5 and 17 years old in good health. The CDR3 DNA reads TGTGCCAGCAGTGCCACAGGGATTGGAGGTAATCAGCCCCAGCATTTT. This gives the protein CASSATGIGGNQPQHF.